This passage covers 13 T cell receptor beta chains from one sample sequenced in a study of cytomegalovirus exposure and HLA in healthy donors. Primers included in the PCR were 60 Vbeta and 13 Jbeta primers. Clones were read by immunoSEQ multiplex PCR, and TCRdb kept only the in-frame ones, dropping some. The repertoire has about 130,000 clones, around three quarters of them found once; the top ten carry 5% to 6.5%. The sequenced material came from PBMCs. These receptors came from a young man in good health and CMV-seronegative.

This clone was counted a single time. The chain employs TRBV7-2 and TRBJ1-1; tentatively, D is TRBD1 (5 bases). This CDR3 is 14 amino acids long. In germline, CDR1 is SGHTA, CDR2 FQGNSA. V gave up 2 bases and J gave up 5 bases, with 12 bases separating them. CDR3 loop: CASSLTPRVTEAFF. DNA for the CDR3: TGTGCCAGCAGCTTAACTCCCAGGGTGACTGAAGCTTTCTTT. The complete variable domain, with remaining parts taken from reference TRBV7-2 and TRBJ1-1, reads GAGVSQSPSNKVTEKGKDVELRCDPISGHTALYWYRQSLGQGLEFLIYFQGNSAPDKSGLPSDRFSAERTGGSVSTLTIQRTQQEDSAVYLCASSLTPRVTEAFFGQGTRLTVV.

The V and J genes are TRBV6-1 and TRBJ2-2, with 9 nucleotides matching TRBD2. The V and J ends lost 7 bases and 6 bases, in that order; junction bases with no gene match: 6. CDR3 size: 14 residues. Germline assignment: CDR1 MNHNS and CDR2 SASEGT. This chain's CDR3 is CASTTSGPAGELFF. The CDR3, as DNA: TGTGCCAGCACGACTAGCGGCCCCGCCGGGGAGCTGTTTTTT.

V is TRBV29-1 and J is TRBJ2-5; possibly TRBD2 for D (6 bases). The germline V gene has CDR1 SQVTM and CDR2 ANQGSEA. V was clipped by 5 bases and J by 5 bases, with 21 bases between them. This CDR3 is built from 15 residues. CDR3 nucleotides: TGCAGCGTTCCATTAGCTCGTGGGGGGTACGAGACCCAGTACTTC. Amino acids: CSVPLARGGYETQYF.

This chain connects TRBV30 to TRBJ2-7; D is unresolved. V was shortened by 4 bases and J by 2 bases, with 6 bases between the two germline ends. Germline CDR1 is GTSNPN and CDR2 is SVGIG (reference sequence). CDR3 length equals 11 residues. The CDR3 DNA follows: TGTGCCTGGATGGGCGCCTACGAGCAGTACTTC. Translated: CAWMGAYEQYF.

The CDR3 DNA reads as TGTGCCACTAGCGGGAGTACAGATACGCAGTATTTT. It translates to CATSGSTDTQYF. This chain uses TRBV6-6 with TRBJ2-3, with 10 bases aligning to TRBD2. CDR3 length: 12 amino acids. V gave up 10 bases and J gave up 3 bases; unmatched junction bases: 1. Germline loops: CDR1 MNHNY, CDR2 SVGAGI (reference sequence).

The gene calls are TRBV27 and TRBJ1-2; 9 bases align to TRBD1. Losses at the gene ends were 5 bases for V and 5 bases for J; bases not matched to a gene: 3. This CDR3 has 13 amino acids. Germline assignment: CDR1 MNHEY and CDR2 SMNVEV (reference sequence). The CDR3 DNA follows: TGTGCCAGCAGTGGGACAGGGTGGTATGGCTACACCTTC. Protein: CASSGTGWYGYTF.

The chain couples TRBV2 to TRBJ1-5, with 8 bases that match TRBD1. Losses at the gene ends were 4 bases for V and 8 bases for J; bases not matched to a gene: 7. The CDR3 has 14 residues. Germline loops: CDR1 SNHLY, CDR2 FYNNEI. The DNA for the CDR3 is TGTGCCAGCAGTGGTACAGGGGGTAGGAAGCCCCAGCATTTT. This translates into CASSGTGGRKPQHF.

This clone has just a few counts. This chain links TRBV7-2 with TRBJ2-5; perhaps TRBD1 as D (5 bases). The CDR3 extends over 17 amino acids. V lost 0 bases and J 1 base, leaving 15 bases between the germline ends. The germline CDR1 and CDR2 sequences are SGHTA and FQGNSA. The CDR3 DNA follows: TGTGCCAGCAGCTTAGCGCAAGGGGCGCTAGGCCAAGAGACCCAGTACTTC. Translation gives CASSLAQGALGQETQYF.

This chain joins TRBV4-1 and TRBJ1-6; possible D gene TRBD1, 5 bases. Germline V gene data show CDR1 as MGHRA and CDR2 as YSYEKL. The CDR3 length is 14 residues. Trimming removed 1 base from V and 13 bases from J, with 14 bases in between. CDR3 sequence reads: CASSQAPGFPPLHF. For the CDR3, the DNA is TGCGCCAGCAGCCAAGCCCCAGGGTTCCCCCCCCTCCACTTT.

CDR3 loop: CASSFNWGASSGNTIYF. In DNA form, the CDR3 reads TGTGCCAGCAGCTTTAACTGGGGCGCTAGTTCTGGAAACACCATATATTTT. The chain links TRBV7-9 to TRBJ1-3; TRBD1 is a possible D gene (5 bases). The CDR3 runs to 17 residues. CDR1 is SEHNR, CDR2 FQNEAQ, per germline (reference sequence). V shed 3 bases and J shed 1 base, with 16 bases lying between them.

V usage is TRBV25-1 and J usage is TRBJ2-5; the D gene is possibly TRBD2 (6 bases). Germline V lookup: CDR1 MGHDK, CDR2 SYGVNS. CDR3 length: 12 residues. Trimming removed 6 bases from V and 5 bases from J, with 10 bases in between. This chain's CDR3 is CASRHRGETQYF. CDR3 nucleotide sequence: TGTGCCAGCAGACACCGGGGGGAGACCCAGTACTTC.

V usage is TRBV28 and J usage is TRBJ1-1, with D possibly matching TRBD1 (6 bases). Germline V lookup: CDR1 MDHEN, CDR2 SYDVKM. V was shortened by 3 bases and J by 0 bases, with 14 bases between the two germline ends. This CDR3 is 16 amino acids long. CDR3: CASSLVGTPLNTEAFF. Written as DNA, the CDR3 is TGTGCCAGCAGTTTGGTCGGGACACCGCTGAACACTGAAGCTTTCTTT.

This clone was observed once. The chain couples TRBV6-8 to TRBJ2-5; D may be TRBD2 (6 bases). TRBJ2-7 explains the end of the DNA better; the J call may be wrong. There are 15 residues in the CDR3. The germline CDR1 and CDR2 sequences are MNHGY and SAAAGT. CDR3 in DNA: TGTGCCAGCAGCGCCCGAATGGAGGGAGAGGACGAGCAGTACTTC. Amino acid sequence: CASSARMEGEDEQYF.